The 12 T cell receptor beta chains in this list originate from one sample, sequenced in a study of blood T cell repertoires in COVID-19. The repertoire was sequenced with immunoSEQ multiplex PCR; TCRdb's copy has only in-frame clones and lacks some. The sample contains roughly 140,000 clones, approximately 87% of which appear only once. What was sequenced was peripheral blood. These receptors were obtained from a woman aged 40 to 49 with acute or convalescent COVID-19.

This CDR3 is CASSPLTPNTEAFF. The CDR3 DNA sequence: TGTGCCAGCAGCCCTTTGACACCTAACACTGAAGCTTTCTTT. The V gene is TRBV3-1 (or the pseudogene TRBV3-2), the J gene TRBJ1-1; D remains unclear. The CDR3 sequence is 14 residues long. Germline V gene data show CDR1 as LGHDT and CDR2 as YNNKEL (reference sequence). Trimming stripped 4 bases from V and 2 bases from J, with 11 bases between.

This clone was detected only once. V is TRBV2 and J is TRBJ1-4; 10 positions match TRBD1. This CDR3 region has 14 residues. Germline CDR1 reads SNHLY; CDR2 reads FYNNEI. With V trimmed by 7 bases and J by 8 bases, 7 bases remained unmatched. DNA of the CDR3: TGTGCCAGCACGACAGGGGGCGCTATCGAAAAACTGTTTTTT. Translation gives CASTTGGAIEKLFF.

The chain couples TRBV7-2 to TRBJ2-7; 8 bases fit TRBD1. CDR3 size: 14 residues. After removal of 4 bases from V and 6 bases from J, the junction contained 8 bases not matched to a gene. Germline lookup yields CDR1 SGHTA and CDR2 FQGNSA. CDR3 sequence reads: CASSSRTGKVEQYF. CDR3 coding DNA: TGTGCCAGCAGCTCCCGGACAGGGAAGGTCGAGCAGTACTTC.

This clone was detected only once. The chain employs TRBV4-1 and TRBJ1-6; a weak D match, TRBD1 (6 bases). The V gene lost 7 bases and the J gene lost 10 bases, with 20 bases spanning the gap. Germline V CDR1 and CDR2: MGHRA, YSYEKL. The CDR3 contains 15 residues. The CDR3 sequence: CASTPLAQGSSPLHF. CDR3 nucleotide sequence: TGCGCCAGCACCCCTCTCGCACAGGGATCATCACCCCTCCACTTT.

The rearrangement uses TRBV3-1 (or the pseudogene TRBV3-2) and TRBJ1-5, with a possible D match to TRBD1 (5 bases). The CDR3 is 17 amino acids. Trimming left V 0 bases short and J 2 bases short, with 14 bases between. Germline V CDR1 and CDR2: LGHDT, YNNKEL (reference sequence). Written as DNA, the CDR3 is TGTGCCAGCAGCCAAGATATTAAGGGGATCTGCAATCAGCCCCAGCATTTT. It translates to CASSQDIKGICNQPQHF.

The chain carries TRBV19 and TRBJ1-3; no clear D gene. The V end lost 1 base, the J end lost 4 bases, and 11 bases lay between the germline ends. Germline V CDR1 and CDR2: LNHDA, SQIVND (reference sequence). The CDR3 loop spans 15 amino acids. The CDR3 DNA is TGTGCCAGTAGTATAGCGAGGGTGACGGGAAACACCATATATTTT. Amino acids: CASSIARVTGNTIYF. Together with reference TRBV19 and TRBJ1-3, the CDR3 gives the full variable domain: DGGITQSPKYLFRKEGQNVTLSCEQNLNHDAMYWYRQDPGQGLRLIYYSQIVNDFQKGDIAEGYSVSREKKESFPLTVTSAQKNPTAFYLCASSIARVTGNTIYFGEGSWLTVV.

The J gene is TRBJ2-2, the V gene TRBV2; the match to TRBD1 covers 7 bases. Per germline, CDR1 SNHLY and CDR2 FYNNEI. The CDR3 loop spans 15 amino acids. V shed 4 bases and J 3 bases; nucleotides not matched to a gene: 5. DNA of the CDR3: TGTGCCAGCAGTGTTGACAGGGCTTACACCGGGGAGCTGTTTTTT. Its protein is CASSVDRAYTGELFF.

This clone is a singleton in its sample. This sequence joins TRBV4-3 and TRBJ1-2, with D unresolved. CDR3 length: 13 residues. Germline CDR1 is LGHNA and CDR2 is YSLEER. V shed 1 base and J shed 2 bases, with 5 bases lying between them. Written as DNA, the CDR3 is TGCGCCAGCAGCCAAGGGGCCAACTATGGCTACACCTTC. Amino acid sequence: CASSQGANYGYTF.

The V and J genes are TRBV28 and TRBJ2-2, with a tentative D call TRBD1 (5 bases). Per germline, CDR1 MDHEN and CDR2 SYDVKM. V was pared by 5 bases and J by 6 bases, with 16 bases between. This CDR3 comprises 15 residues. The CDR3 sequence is CASSHLGPISGELFF. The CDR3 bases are TGTGCCAGCAGTCATCTGGGGCCGATATCCGGGGAGCTGTTTTTT.

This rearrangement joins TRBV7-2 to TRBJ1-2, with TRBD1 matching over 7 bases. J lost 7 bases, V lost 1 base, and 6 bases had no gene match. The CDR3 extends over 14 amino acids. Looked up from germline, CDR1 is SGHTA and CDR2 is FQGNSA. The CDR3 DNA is TGTGCCAGCAGCTTAGGGCCCCGACAGGGTGGCTACACCTTC. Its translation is CASSLGPRQGGYTF. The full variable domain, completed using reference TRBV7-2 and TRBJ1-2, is GAGVSQSPSNKVTEKGKDVELRCDPISGHTALYWYRQSLGQGLEFLIYFQGNSAPDKSGLPSDRFSAERTGGSVSTLTIQRTQQEDSAVYLCASSLGPRQGGYTFGSGTRLTVV.

CDR3 sequence (DNA): TGTGCCATCAGTAACAGGGGGGAGGCCTACGAGCAGTACTTC. Translated: CAISNRGEAYEQYF. This sequence joins TRBV10-3 and TRBJ2-7; 8 nucleotides line up with TRBD1. Trimming cost V 5 bases and J 2 bases; bases outside gene matches: 5. Germline CDR1 reads ENHRY; CDR2 reads SYGVKD. The CDR3 extends over 14 amino acids.

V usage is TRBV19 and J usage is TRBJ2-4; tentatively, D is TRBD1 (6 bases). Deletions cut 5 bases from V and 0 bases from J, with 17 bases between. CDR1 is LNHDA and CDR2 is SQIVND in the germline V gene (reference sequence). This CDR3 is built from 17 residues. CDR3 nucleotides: TGTGCCAGTAGTCCTACCGGGACATCGCTAGCCAAAAACATTCAGTACTTC. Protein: CASSPTGTSLAKNIQYF.